Each of the 18 T cell receptor beta chains below was sequenced from the same sample in a study of T cell responses to AZD1222 COVID-19 vaccine. Clones were read by immunoSEQ multiplex PCR, and TCRdb kept only the in-frame ones, dropping some. Of some 97,000 clones in the sample, 88% are singletons; the top ten hold around 1.8%. Material: peripheral blood, obtained on day 0 of AZD1222 vaccination. The receptor set was obtained from an adult in good health.

This clone was observed a few times. The V and J genes are TRBV29-1 and TRBJ1-3, with D unresolved. Germline loops: CDR1 SQVTM, CDR2 ANQGSEA. V was trimmed by 5 bases and J by 3 bases, leaving 8 bases between them. The CDR3 loop spans 12 amino acids. The CDR3 DNA is TGCAGCGTTTCTAGGGATGGAAACACCATATATTTT. Amino acid sequence: CSVSRDGNTIYF. The variable domain in full, completed from reference TRBV29-1 and TRBJ1-3, reads SAVISQKPSRDICQRGTSLTIQCQVDSQVTMMFWYRQQPGQSLTLIATANQGSEATYESGFVIDKFPISRPNLTFSTLTVSNMSPEDSSIYLCSVSRDGNTIYFGEGSWLTVV.

V and J are TRBV21-1 and TRBJ2-5. TRBV21-1 is a listed pseudogene. The CDR3 length is 14 residues. As DNA, the CDR3 is TGTGCCAGCAGCAAAGATGCCTTTGGGGAGACCCAGTACTTC. As protein: CASSKDAFGETQYF.

The CDR3 loop is CASSLAGDEEAFF. The CDR3 bases are TGTGCCAGCAGCTTGGCCGGAGACGAGGAGGCGTTTTTT. This chain uses TRBV5-6 with TRBJ1-4; the D is unclear. With 0 bases removed from V and 16 bases from J, the gap between germline ends came to 16 bases. The germline V gene encodes CDR1 SGHDT and CDR2 YYEEEE. The CDR3 is made up of 13 amino acids.

This clone occurred a few times. The chain carries TRBV19 and TRBJ2-5; 9 bases are a match to TRBD2. The CDR3 sequence is 15 residues long. Trimming at V came to 3 bases and at J to 2 bases, leaving 4 bases not matched to a gene. CDR1 and CDR2 from the germline V gene are LNHDA and SQIVND (reference sequence). The DNA of the CDR3 is TGTGCCAGTAGTATTAGCGGGAGCAGACAAGAGACCCAGTACTTC. Translated, it gives CASSISGSRQETQYF. Together with reference TRBV19 and TRBJ2-5, the CDR3 gives the full variable domain: DGGITQSPKYLFRKEGQNVTLSCEQNLNHDAMYWYRQDPGQGLRLIYYSQIVNDFQKGDIAEGYSVSREKKESFPLTVTSAQKNPTAFYLCASSISGSRQETQYFGPGTRLLVL.

The J gene is TRBJ1-5, the V gene TRBV28, with D unresolved. Germline CDR1 reads MDHEN; CDR2 reads SYDVKM. Trimming took off 8 bases at V and 2 bases at J, with 7 bases between the two ends. The CDR3 is 12 amino acids. Here the CDR3 reads CASAGGNQPQHF. The CDR3 DNA reads as TGTGCCAGCGCCGGCGGCAATCAGCCCCAGCATTTT.

The V gene is TRBV25-1, the J gene TRBJ2-2, with 7 positions matching TRBD2. Germline assignment: CDR1 MGHDK and CDR2 SYGVNS. The CDR3 spans 17 residues. J gave up 4 bases and V 1 base, and 9 bases lay outside the gene matches. The CDR3 reads CASSESGRGHPTGELFF. In nucleotides, the CDR3 is TGTGCCAGCAGTGAATCTGGGAGGGGCCACCCCACCGGGGAGCTGTTTTTT.

CDR3 DNA: TGTGCCAGCAGCTTAAGCGCAGGAATTGGAGAGACCCAGTACTTC. Translated: CASSLSAGIGETQYF. This rearrangement joins TRBV7-3 to TRBJ2-5; D call uncertain. This CDR3 is 15 amino acids long. V was shortened by 1 base and J by 4 bases, with 13 bases between the two germline ends. Germline CDR1 reads SGHTA; CDR2 reads FQGTGA.

V usage is TRBV18 and J usage is TRBJ1-1, with TRBD1 matching 7 bases. The CDR3 contains 15 residues. Germline CDR1 and CDR2: KGHSH and LQKENI. Trimming took 5 bases from V and 5 from J; bases not matched to a gene: 11. The chain's CDR3 is CASSSEAGGRTEAFF. In DNA form, the CDR3 reads TGTGCCAGCTCATCCGAAGCAGGGGGGAGGACTGAAGCTTTCTTT.

The sample holds a few counts of this clone. V is TRBV19 and J is TRBJ2-1; D may be TRBD2 (6 bases). V lost 4 bases, J lost 2 bases, and 15 bases lay in between. CDR3 length: 16 amino acids. Germline values: CDR1 LNHDA, CDR2 SQIVND (reference sequence). In nucleotides, the CDR3 is TGTGCCAGTAGTACGGCGGGGCTTTTTACCTACAATGAGCAGTTCTTC. Translation gives CASSTAGLFTYNEQFF.

The J gene is TRBJ2-3, the V gene TRBV15, with unresolved D. The CDR3 length is 16 residues. Germline values: CDR1 LNHNV, CDR2 YYDKDF (reference sequence). V lost 1 base and J lost 5, with 16 bases in between. CDR3 loop: CATSRGASHNVDTQYF. CDR3 sequence (DNA): TGTGCCACCAGCAGAGGCGCCAGTCACAACGTAGATACGCAGTATTTT.

This clone occurred a few times. The CDR3, as DNA: TGCGCCAGCAGCCAAGAATCGGGCGGGAACTCCTACGAGCAGTACTTC. Amino acids: CASSQESGGNSYEQYF. J is TRBJ2-7 and V is TRBV4-1, with D maybe TRBD2 (6 bases). Trimming removed 0 bases from V and 0 bases from J, with 12 bases in between. CDR3 length: 16 residues. Germline CDR1 MGHRA, CDR2 YSYEKL.

This clone appeared once. The rearrangement links TRBV20-1 to TRBJ2-3; D call uncertain. V lost 6 bases, J lost 5 bases, and 9 bases lay in between. CDR3 length: 11 residues. Germline V CDR1 and CDR2: DFQATT, SNEGSKA (reference sequence). The CDR3 DNA sequence: TGCAGTGCCCAGTGGGGAGATACGCAGTATTTT. Its protein product is CSAQWGDTQYF.

The DNA of the CDR3 is TGTGCCACCGGGATAGCGGGAGGGCCAGGAGATACGCAGTATTTT. This translates into CATGIAGGPGDTQYF. The chain recombines TRBV6-5 with TRBJ2-3; 11 bases are a match to TRBD2. The CDR3 loop spans 15 amino acids. The trim removed 10 bases at V and 5 bases at J, leaving 11 bases unmatched. In germline, CDR1 is MNHEY, CDR2 SVGAGI.

The V call is TRBV6-1, the J call TRBJ1-5, with TRBD1 matching over 7 bases. CDR3 size: 17 residues. The V gene end was trimmed by 2 bases and the J gene end by 4 bases; junction bases not matched to a gene: 11. The germline gives CDR1 MNHNS, CDR2 SASEGT. CDR3 sequence: CASSERQGPFRNQPQHF. The CDR3 DNA reads TGTGCCAGCAGTGAACGACAGGGTCCCTTTAGGAATCAGCCCCAGCATTTT.

Only one count was recorded for this clone. This chain links TRBV4-1 with TRBJ1-4; TRBD1 might be the D (6 bases). Germline-derived CDR1 and CDR2 are MGHRA and YSYEKL. The CDR3 contains 15 residues. V was cut by 1 base and J by 5 bases, with 11 bases left in between. CDR3 amino acids: CASSQVWGANEKLFF. CDR3 bases: TGCGCCAGCAGCCAAGTATGGGGGGCCAATGAAAAACTGTTTTTT.

The chain carries TRBV6-5 and TRBJ2-1, with a tentative D call TRBD2 (5 bases). The CDR3 is 14 amino acids. The germline V gene has CDR1 MNHEY and CDR2 SVGAGI. Trimming shortened V by 5 bases and J by 4 bases, and 12 bases separated the two germline ends. The CDR3 nucleotides are TGTGCCAGCAGTCGTGGAGGTAAATACAATGAGCAGTTCTTC. This gives the protein CASSRGGKYNEQFF.

The count of this clone is one. The rearrangement joins TRBV4-1 to TRBJ1-3; no firm D call. Looked up from germline, CDR1 is MGHRA and CDR2 is YSYEKL. The CDR3 loop spans 15 amino acids. The ends were cut back, 4 bases at V and 0 bases at J, with 10 bases in the middle. The CDR3 DNA reads TGCGCCAGCAGCCGTTCTACAGCCTCTGGAAACACCATATATTTT. Its protein is CASSRSTASGNTIYF.

V usage is TRBV4-1 and J usage is TRBJ2-1; no clear D gene. Trimming stripped 0 bases from V and 9 bases from J, with 9 bases between. This CDR3 is built from 13 residues. Germline CDR1 and CDR2: MGHRA and YSYEKL. As DNA, the CDR3 is TGCGCCAGCAGCCAAGATCGGCGAGGTGAGCAGTTCTTC. Its translation: CASSQDRRGEQFF.